Listed here is a single T cell receptor beta chain. This sample stems from a study of cytomegalovirus exposure and HLA in healthy donors. After removal of 7 bases from V and 1 base from J, the junction contained 11 bases not matched to a gene. CDR3 length: 16 residues. Germline loops: CDR1 SGHRS, CDR2 YFSETQ. These donors were members of the 120-subject validation cohort, a group separate from the approximately 700-subject first cohort. Repertoires were generated with immunoSEQ multiplex PCR, while TCRdb's copy carries only in-frame clones and drops some. Of 80,000 to 100,000 clones listed, approximately 90% are singletons.

The sample taken for sequencing was PBMCs. J is TRBJ1-3 and V is TRBV5-1; TRBD1 agrees at 7 bases. The clonotype comes from a man aged 25 to 40 in good health and CMV-seronegative. This chain's CDR3 is CASAWTGPPSGNTIYF. CDR3 in DNA: TGCGCCAGCGCGTGGACAGGCCCCCCTTCTGGAAACACCATATATTTT.